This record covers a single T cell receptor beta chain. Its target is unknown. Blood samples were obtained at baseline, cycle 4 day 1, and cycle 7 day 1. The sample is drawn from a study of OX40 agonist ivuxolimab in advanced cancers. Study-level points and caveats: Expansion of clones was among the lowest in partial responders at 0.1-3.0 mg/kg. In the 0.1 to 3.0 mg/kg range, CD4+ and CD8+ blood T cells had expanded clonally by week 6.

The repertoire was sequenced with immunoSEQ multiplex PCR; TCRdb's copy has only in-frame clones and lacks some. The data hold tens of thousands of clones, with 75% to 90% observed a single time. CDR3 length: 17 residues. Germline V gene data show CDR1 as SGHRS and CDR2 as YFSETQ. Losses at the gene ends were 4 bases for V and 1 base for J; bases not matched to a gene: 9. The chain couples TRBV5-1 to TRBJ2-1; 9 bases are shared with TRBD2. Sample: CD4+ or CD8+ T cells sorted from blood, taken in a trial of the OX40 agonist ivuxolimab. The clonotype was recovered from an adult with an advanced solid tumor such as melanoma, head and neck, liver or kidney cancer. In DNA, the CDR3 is TGCGCCAGCAGCGGATTAAGCGGGGGGATTTCCTACAATGAGCAGTTCTTC. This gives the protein CASSGLSGGISYNEQFF.